The clone carrying this TCR beta chain showed up many times. Its antigen is as yet unknown. V lost 5 bases and J 6 bases, leaving 23 bases between the germline ends. The CDR3 extends over 17 amino acids. Germline CDR1 is SGHVS and CDR2 is FQNEAQ. This sample is part of a study of T cells in Graves' hyperthyroidism and ophthalmopathy. Study results and limitations: Ophthalmopathy and stable hyperthyroidism were separated by a 13 V-J model.

RNA transcripts were the template for amplifying TCR beta CDR3 regions. When the TCR CDR3 underwent first-round RT-PCR, the HTBI primer set was used. One entry per CDR3 protein, called by TCRdb with MiXCR from the multiplex PCR reads. The table includes under 400,000 distinct CDR3 sequences, 15% to 19% detected once. Those with hyperthyroidism were 18 to 65 years old, newly diagnosed, and ill for under 2 months. This TCR came from a woman younger than 30 with Graves' hyperthyroidism that later progressed to Graves' ophthalmopathy. The source material was blood. The chain has TRBV7-8 and TRBJ1-5; TRBD1 is a possible D gene (5 bases). This chain's CDR3 is CASSPLGWGAEGQPQHF. CDR3 nucleotides: TGTGCCAGCAGCCCCCTCGGGTGGGGCGCGGAGGGTCAGCCCCAGCATTTT.